This T cell receptor (beta chain) was documented in a study of post-analysis software for immune sequencing data. The CDR3 contains 15 residues. In germline, CDR1 is SNHLY, CDR2 FYNNEI. V was trimmed by 6 bases and J by 0 bases, leaving 12 bases between them. cDNA libraries for TCR beta contained unique molecular identifiers. Each sample of roughly 0.85 to 11 million input T cells yielded roughly 500,000 cDNA molecules, so each molecule approximated one T cell. MiXCR, applied by TCRdb to the PCR reads, yields one record per CDR3 protein. The sample gives around 770,000 distinct CDR3 sequences, around 46% of which show up once; 4.9% is in the top ten. Remarks on this clonotype: Its antigen is not identified.

General study points: There were five TRBV segments more frequent in patients than controls, and TRBV5-6, TRBV5-1 and TRBV20-1 were among them.

The specimen was blood. This rearrangement joins TRBV2 to TRBJ2-1; D gene unclear. The source is a girl aged 10-17 years with multiple sclerosis. The CDR3 loop is CASSIRGSSYNEQFF. DNA of the CDR3: TGTGCCAGCAGCATACGAGGCAGCTCCTACAATGAGCAGTTCTTC.